The T cell receptor beta chain under discussion was sequenced for a study of blood T cell repertoires in COVID-19. Study in general: Samples taken during acute and convalescent COVID-19 were collected in the United States, Italy and Spain. From T cells, B-cell-depleted T cells, or PBMCs came the material, which was cDNA or gDNA.

Original data processing: Amplification of reference gene primers was used by the study to estimate nucleated cell counts. Sequencing used immunoSEQ multiplex PCR; TCRdb keeps in-frame clones, though not all of them. V and J calls and clone size are copied from that table; D and trimming were computed from the DNA. Of around 330,000 clones listed, about nine tenths were seen once; the top ten hold 1.6%. Recruited during active infection, patients (from Seattle) were subsequently followed longitudinally. This TCR was recovered from a woman in her thirties with COVID-19, enrolled during active disease. The sequenced sample consisted of peripheral blood.

Written as DNA, the CDR3 is TGTGCCAGCAGCAATCGGACAGGGAAGGACCTGGGAGGCTACACCTTC. This translates into CASSNRTGKDLGGYTF. The J gene is TRBJ1-2, the V gene TRBV28; TRBD1 agrees at 8 bases. V was pared by 6 bases and J by 8 bases, with 17 bases of the junction left unmatched. This CDR3 spans 16 amino acids. Germline CDR1 reads MDHEN; CDR2 reads SYDVKM.